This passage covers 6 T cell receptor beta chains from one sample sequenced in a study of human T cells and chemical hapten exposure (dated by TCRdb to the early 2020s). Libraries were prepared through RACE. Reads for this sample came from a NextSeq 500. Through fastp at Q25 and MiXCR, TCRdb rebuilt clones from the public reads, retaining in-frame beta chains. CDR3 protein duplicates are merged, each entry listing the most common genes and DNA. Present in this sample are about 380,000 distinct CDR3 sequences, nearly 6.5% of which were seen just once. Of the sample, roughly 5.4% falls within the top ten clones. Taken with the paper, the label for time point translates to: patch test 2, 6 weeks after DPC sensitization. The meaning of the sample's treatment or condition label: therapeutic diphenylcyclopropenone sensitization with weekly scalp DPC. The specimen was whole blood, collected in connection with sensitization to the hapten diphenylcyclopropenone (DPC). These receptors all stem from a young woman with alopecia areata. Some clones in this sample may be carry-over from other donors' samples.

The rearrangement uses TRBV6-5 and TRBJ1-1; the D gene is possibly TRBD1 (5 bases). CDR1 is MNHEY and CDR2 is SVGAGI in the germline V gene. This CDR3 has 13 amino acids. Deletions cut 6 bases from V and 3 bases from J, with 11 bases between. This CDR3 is CASRTRDYTEAFF. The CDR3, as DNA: TGTGCCAGCAGAACCCGGGACTACACTGAAGCTTTCTTT.

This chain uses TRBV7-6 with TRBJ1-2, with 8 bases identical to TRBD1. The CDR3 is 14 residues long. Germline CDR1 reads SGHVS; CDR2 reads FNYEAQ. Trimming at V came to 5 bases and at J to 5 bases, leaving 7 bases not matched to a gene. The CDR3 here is CASSPPGGAYGYTF. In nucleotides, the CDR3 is TGTGCCAGCAGCCCCCCAGGGGGCGCGTATGGCTACACCTTC.

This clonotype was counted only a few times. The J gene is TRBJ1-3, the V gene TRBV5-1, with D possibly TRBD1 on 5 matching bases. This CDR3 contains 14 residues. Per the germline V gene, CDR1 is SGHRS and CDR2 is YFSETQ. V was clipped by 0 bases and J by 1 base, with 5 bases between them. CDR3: CASSLDRSGNTIYF. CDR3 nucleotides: TGCGCCAGCAGCTTGGACAGGTCTGGAAACACCATATATTTT.

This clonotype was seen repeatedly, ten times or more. CDR3 region: CASSSMRQGQPQHF. The CDR3 bases are TGTGCCAGCAGCTCGATGCGCCAGGGACAGCCCCAGCATTTT. V gene TRBV5-5 combines with J gene TRBJ1-5; the D gene is possibly TRBD1 (5 bases). Germline CDR1 SGHKS, CDR2 YYEKEE (reference sequence). The CDR3 spans 14 residues. V lost 3 bases to trimming and J lost 7 bases, with 14 bases between them.

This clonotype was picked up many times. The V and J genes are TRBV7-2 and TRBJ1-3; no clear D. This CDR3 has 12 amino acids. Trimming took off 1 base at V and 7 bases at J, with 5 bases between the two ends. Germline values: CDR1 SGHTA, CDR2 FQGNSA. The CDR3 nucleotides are TGTGCCAGCAGCTTAGGTTCTAACACCATATATTTT. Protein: CASSLGSNTIYF. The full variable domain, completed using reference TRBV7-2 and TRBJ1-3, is GAGVSQSPSNKVTEKGKDVELRCDPISGHTALYWYRQSLGQGLEFLIYFQGNSAPDKSGLPSDRFSAERTGGSVSTLTIQRTQQEDSAVYLCASSLGSNTIYFGEGSWLTVV.

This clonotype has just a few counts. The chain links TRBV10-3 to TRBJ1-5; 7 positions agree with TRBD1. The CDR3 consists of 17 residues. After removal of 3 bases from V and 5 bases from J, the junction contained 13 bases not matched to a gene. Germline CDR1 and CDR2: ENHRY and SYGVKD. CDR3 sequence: CAISDAPTGKLYQPQHF. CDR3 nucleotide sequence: TGTGCCATCAGTGACGCGCCGACAGGGAAGCTTTATCAGCCCCAGCATTTT.